This record looks at one T cell receptor (beta chain) sequence and its context. Its antigen is not known. From CD4+ cells came CD45RA+ naive and CD45RA-negative memory subsets. The data derive from a study of shared clonotypes between healthy human individuals. Background on the study: CD4 naive and memory got three plates each, CD8 naive two, CD8 memory one.

Study-level results: Non-shared clonotypes were found to have lower generation probabilities than the clonotypes that were shared by all four of the sorted-subset donors.

The assay was immunoSEQ multiplex PCR, and TCRdb's table has in-frame clones only and misses some. The table lists 2.5 million or so clones, around 94% of them singletons, with over 0.12% in the top ten. The sample taken for sequencing was naive CD4+ T cells sorted from blood. Subset specified: CD45RA+ positively selected. This TCR was recovered from a man younger than 30 in good health.

DNA of the CDR3: TGCGCCAGCAGCCAAGCAGGGCCCGCTAGCGTCCACTACAATGAGCAGTTCTTC. Amino acid sequence: CASSQAGPASVHYNEQFF. The rearrangement joins TRBV4-1 to TRBJ2-1, with D perhaps TRBD2 (6 bases). The CDR3 loop spans 18 amino acids. Germline CDR1 is MGHRA and CDR2 is YSYEKL. The V end was cut by 1 base, the J end by 3 bases, with 19 bases between.